This T cell receptor beta chain was observed in a study of early T cells in non-severe SARS-CoV-2 infection. CDR3 length: 15 amino acids. V trimming: 8 bases; J trimming: 4 bases; junction bases outside the gene matches: 11. Germline V CDR1 and CDR2: MNHEY, SMNVEV (reference sequence). TCRdb reanalysed the 5' RACE reads using MiXCR and keeps one entry per CDR3 protein. The sample includes 60,000 to 75,000 distinct CDR3 sequences, more than 10% of them seen just once. Input material: whole blood. V is TRBV27 and J is TRBJ2-5, with 9 nucleotides matching TRBD2. This TCR came from an adult who was a healthcare worker with PCR-confirmed SARS-CoV-2 infection or an uninfected control (not recorded which). The CDR3 region has the DNA TGTGCCAGCCGTCGCGTTGCGGGAGGGGGAGAGACCCAGTACTTC. Translation: CASRRVAGGGETQYF.